The clone carrying this TCR beta chain was seen at least ten times. Its antigen is as yet unknown. The data are from a study of T-cell reconstitution after alpha-beta-depleted transplantation in children. Unique molecular identifiers were incorporated during preparation of the TCRbeta library. TCRdb redid the calling of the PCR reads with MiXCR, one entry per CDR3 protein. The profile shows about 300,000 distinct CDR3 sequences, roughly 7.8% of them singletons. Study-wide findings and caveats: The authors attributed T-cell counts and diversity one year after transplant mostly to newly produced T cells.

CDR3 length: 16 amino acids. Trimming took 0 bases from V and 0 from J, leaving 12 bases between them. Germline V gene lookup returns CDR1 MNHEY and CDR2 SVGAGI. Sequencing was performed on peripheral blood, taken 360 days after TCRalphabeta/CD19-depleted stem cell transplant. The rearrangement links TRBV6-5 to TRBJ2-7; D might be TRBD1 (5 bases). The TCR sequence derives from a female patient between 2 and 10 years old who had a stem cell transplant for Fanconi anemia, so the T cells may come from the graft donor. CDR3 nucleotides: TGTGCCAGCAGTTACTCGACAGTTCCCTACTCCTACGAGCAGTACTTC. It is translated as CASSYSTVPYSYEQYF.